This is a list of T cell receptor beta chains from one sample in a study of blood T cell repertoires in COVID-19. Measured with immunoSEQ multiplex PCR; TCRdb has only the in-frame clones, and not every one. The sample gives about 220,000 clones, 80% to 85% of which show up once; roughly 2.3% is in the top ten. The sequencing input was peripheral blood. The receptors were sampled from a woman aged 55 to 70 with acute or convalescent COVID-19. Each CDR3 is given with its conserved first and last residue. D genes are given only for firm matches. The size entry is marked missing in some rows and otherwise reads once, few, many or a size class.

.,TRBV25-1,13,.,TRBJ1-3,TGTGCCAGTTCCAGGGGAACTGGAAACACCATATATTTT,CASSRGTGNTIYF
TRBD1,TRBV14,16,once,TRBJ2-3,TGTGCCAGCAGCCTGGACAGGGGGCGGTACACAGATACGCAGTATTTT,CASSLDRGRYTDTQYF
.,TRBV27,14,.,TRBJ1-6,TGTGCCAGCAGTCTAGGGACAACGGCGGGTTTCCTCCACTTT,CASSLGTTAGFLHF
TRBD1,TRBV4-2,16,.,TRBJ1-4,TGTGCCAGCAGCCACGGGACAGGGAGTTTAGGGGAAAAACTGTTTTTT,CASSHGTGSLGEKLFF
.,TRBV10-3,13,once,TRBJ2-1,TGTGCCATCAGTGGGTTTAGCGGCAATGAGCAGTTCTTC,CAISGFSGNEQFF
.,TRBV3-1/TRBV3-2,12,.,TRBJ1-1,TGTGCCAGCAGCCTTAACGAGGGAGAAGCTTTCTTT,CASSLNEGEAFF
.,TRBV6-1,15,.,TRBJ1-3,TGTGCCAGCAGTGAGATACGGGACTCTGGAAACACCATATATTTT,CASSEIRDSGNTIYF
TRBD2,TRBV10-3,14,.,TRBJ2-3,TGTGCCATCAGGGAGCGGGGTCAGACAGATACGCAGTATTTT,CAIRERGQTDTQYF
TRBD1,TRBV28,14,.,TRBJ2-5,TGTGCCAGCAGTTTATCAGGGGGTTTGGAGACCCAGTACTTC,CASSLSGGLETQYF
TRBD1,TRBV6-6,13,.,TRBJ2-1,TGTGCCAGCCGAGGACAGGGGAACAATGAGCAGTTCTTC,CASRGQGNNEQFF
TRBD2,TRBV4-2,16,.,TRBJ2-7,TGTGCCAGCAGCGCCGGGACTAGCGGGGGGTCTTACGAGCAGTACTTC,CASSAGTSGGSYEQYF
TRBD2,TRBV7-6,16,.,TRBJ2-1,TGTGCCAGCAGCTTGTCGGGGGGGGTCTCCTACAATGAGCAGTTCTTC,CASSLSGGVSYNEQFF
TRBD2,TRBV5-1,16,.,TRBJ2-5,TGCGCCAGCAGCCTAGCCGGGACTAGCGTTCCAGAGACCCAGTACTTC,CASSLAGTSVPETQYF
TRBD1,TRBV3-1/TRBV3-2,16,once,TRBJ2-7,TGTGCCAGCAGCCAGGGAGGACAGGGGGCCAACTACGAGCAGTACTTC,CASSQGGQGANYEQYF
.,TRBV2,13,.,TRBJ2-1,TGTGCCAGCAGGACAGTCTCCTACAATGAGCAGTTCTTC,CASRTVSYNEQFF
TRBD2,TRBV7-2,16,.,TRBJ2-1,TGTGCCAGCAGCTCGGTAGAGGCGGGGGGGCGGAATGAGCAGTTCTTC,CASSSVEAGGRNEQFF
.,TRBV29-1,13,.,TRBJ2-7,TGCAGCGTTGAAGTTGAGGCCGGGAACGAGCAGTACTTC,CSVEVEAGNEQYF
TRBD1,TRBV4-2,19,.,TRBJ1-3,TGTGCCAGCAGCCGCGGGGATCGGGACAGCTCGATTTACGGAAACACCATATATTTT,CASSRGDRDSSIYGNTIYF
.,TRBV12-5,13,.,TRBJ2-7,TGTGCTAGTGCTCGGACAGAGTCCTACGAGCAGTACTTC,CASARTESYEQYF
.,TRBV12-3/TRBV12-4,11,.,TRBJ2-2,TGTGCCAGCCGCTACTCCGGGGAGCTGTTTTTT,CASRYSGELFF
.,TRBV7-9,13,.,TRBJ1-1,TGTGCCAGCAGTCGGGTGCCGAACACTGAAGCTTTCTTT,CASSRVPNTEAFF
.,TRBV6-2/TRBV6-3,15,.,TRBJ2-3,TGTGCCAGCAGTTACGGGGGCGGGGGTCCGGATACGCAGTATTTT,CASSYGGGGPDTQYF
.,TRBV5-6,14,.,TRBJ1-5,TGTGCCAGCACCGCGGGTGTAAGCAATCAGCCCCAGCATTTT,CASTAGVSNQPQHF
TRBD2,TRBV13,15,.,TRBJ2-1,TGTGCCAGCAGCACCCGGGAGCGGGGGGGTAATGAGCAGTTCTTC,CASSTRERGGNEQFF
.,TRBV5-6,13,.,TRBJ1-2,TGTGCCAGCAGCTTGGCCGGTAGCTATGGCTACACCTTC,CASSLAGSYGYTF
TRBD1,TRBV18,14,.,TRBJ1-6,TGTGCCAGCTCACCAGGGACAGGGAAATCACCCCTCCACTTT,CASSPGTGKSPLHF
.,TRBV18,14,.,TRBJ1-2,TGTGCCAGCTCACCCGGACAGACCCTTTATGGCTACACCTTC,CASSPGQTLYGYTF
.,TRBV5-5,14,.,TRBJ1-2,TGTGCCAGCAGCTTGGCCCGAGATAGCGTTGGCTACACCTTC,CASSLARDSVGYTF
.,TRBV2,19,.,TRBJ1-2,TGTGCCAGCAGTGCCCCCGATCCCGTAGGACAGATCGCTAACTATGGCTACACCTTC,CASSAPDPVGQIANYGYTF
TRBD1,TRBV10-3,14,.,TRBJ2-1,TGTGCCATCATCGAGGACAGGGGACCCAATGAGCAGTTCTTC,CAIIEDRGPNEQFF
.,TRBV2,18,.,TRBJ1-4,TGTGCCAGCAGTGATCGTCTTATCGGGGGTGCAACTAATGAAAAACTGTTTTTT,CASSDRLIGGATNEKLFF
.,TRBV12-3/TRBV12-4,12,.,TRBJ1-2,TGTGCCAGCAGTTTATTTCTCGTTGGCTACACCTTC,CASSLFLVGYTF
.,TRBV11-1,16,once,TRBJ2-2,TGTGCCAGCAGCGACTTACGGGGGTCGGACACCGGGGAGCTGTTTTTT,CASSDLRGSDTGELFF
.,TRBV13,14,.,TRBJ1-1,TGTGCCAGCAGCTTAGAGGGGGAAAACACTGAAGCTTTCTTT,CASSLEGENTEAFF
.,TRBV4-2,14,.,TRBJ2-1,TGTGCCAGCAGCTCCGGACTCCCCGGCAATGAGCAGTTCTTC,CASSSGLPGNEQFF
TRBD1,TRBV5-8,16,few,TRBJ2-2,TGTGCCAGCAGCTTCCCGGACAGGACGAACACCGGGGAGCTGTTTTTT,CASSFPDRTNTGELFF
.,TRBV29-1,13,once,TRBJ2-7,TGCAGCGTTGTAGCGGAACCCTCCTACGAGCAGTACTTC,CSVVAEPSYEQYF
.,TRBV11-1,16,.,TRBJ2-5,TGTGCCAGCAGCTTAGTTGTCGGCGGAATCACAGAGACCCAGTACTTC,CASSLVVGGITETQYF
TRBD1,TRBV5-4,14,once,TRBJ1-1,TGTGCCAGCAGCTTGCAAGGGACAGGCCCTGAAGCTTTCTTT,CASSLQGTGPEAFF
.,TRBV5-4,12,.,TRBJ1-1,TGTGCCAGCAGCCAGACAGACACTGAAGCTTTCTTT,CASSQTDTEAFF
TRBD1,TRBV19,14,.,TRBJ2-3,TGTGCCAGTAGTCCACGACAGGGGGCAGATACGCAGTATTTT,CASSPRQGADTQYF
TRBD2,TRBV6-4,17,once,TRBJ2-1,TGTGCCAGCAGTGAAATACTAGCGGTGAGCTCCTACAATGAGCAGTTCTTC,CASSEILAVSSYNEQFF
.,TRBV6-4,12,.,TRBJ1-2,TGTGCCAGCAGTGACGGAGTTTATGGCTACACCTTC,CASSDGVYGYTF
TRBD1,TRBV28,14,.,TRBJ2-5,TGTGCCAGCAGTGACAGGGGGCTCGAAGAGACCCAGTACTTC,CASSDRGLEETQYF
TRBD1,TRBV3-1/TRBV3-2,17,.,TRBJ1-1,TGTGCCAGCAGCCAAGATCCGGCAGGGGGCCTGAACACTGAAGCTTTCTTT,CASSQDPAGGLNTEAFF
.,TRBV4-3,19,.,TRBJ1-4,TGCGCCAGCAGCCAAGGTGTTGATATAGGAGGGCGAGGATACGAAAAACTGTTTTTT,CASSQGVDIGGRGYEKLFF